This TCR beta chain was obtained from a study of blood T cell repertoires in COVID-19. Study-level information: The United States, Italy and Spain were the sources of the acute and convalescent COVID-19 samples. PBMCs, B-cell-depleted T cells, or T cells provided the cDNA or gDNA that made up the material.

After removal of 8 bases from V and 2 bases from J, the junction contained 8 bases not matched to a gene. The germline CDR1 and CDR2 sequences are LGHDT and YNNKEL (reference sequence). The CDR3 is 15 amino acids. TCRdb keeps only in-frame clones here, not all; method: immunoSEQ multiplex PCR. The sample lists 120,000 or so clones; roughly 83% were seen once. Sequenced sample: peripheral blood. This chain connects TRBV3-1 (or the pseudogene TRBV3-2) to TRBJ2-1; 8 bases agree with TRBD2. The receptor's source is a woman aged 45-59 years with acute or convalescent COVID-19. The CDR3 region has the DNA TGTGCCAGCTCCTCGGGACTAGTTACCTACAATGAGCAGTTCTTC. It codes for CASSSGLVTYNEQFF.